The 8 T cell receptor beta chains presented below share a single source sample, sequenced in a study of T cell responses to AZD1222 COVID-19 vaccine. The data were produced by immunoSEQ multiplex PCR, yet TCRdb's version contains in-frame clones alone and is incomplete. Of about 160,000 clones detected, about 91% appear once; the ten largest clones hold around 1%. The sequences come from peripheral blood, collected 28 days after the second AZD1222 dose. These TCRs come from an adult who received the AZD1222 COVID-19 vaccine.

The CDR3, as DNA: TGTGCCAGCAGCGTACAGGGTAAAAATAATTCACCCCTCCACTTT. Translated: CASSVQGKNNSPLHF. The chain is built from TRBV9 and TRBJ1-6; D is perhaps TRBD1 (5 bases). The CDR3 contains 15 residues. CDR1 is SGDLS, CDR2 YYNGEE, per germline. Trimming left V 1 base short and J 5 bases short, with 10 bases between.

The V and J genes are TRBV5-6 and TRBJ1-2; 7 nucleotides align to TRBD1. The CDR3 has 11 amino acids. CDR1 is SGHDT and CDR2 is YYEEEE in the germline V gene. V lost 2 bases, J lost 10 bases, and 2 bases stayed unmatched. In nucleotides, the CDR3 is TGTGCCAGCAGCTTTGACAGGGACTACACCTTC. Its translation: CASSFDRDYTF.

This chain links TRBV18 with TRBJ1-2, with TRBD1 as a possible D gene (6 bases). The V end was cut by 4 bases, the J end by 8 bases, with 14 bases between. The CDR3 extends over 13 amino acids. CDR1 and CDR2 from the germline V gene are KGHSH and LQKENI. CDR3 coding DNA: TGTGCCAGCTCACGGGACATGGACTCCGGCTACACCTTC. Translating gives CASSRDMDSGYTF.

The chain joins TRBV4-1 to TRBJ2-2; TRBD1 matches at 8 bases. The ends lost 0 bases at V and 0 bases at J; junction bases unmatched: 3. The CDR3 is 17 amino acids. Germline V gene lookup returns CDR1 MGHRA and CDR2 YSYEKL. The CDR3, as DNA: TGCGCCAGCAGCCAAGACCCACAGGGGGCGAACACCGGGGAGCTGTTTTTT. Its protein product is CASSQDPQGANTGELFF.

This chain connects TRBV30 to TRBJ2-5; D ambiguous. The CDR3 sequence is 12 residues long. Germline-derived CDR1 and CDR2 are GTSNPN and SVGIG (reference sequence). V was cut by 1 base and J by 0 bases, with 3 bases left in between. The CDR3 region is CAWSGYQETQYF. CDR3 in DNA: TGTGCCTGGAGTGGGTACCAAGAGACCCAGTACTTC.

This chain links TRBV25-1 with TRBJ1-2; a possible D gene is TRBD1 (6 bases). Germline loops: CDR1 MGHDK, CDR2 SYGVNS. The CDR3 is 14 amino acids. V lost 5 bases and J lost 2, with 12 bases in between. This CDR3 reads CASSNSDSNYGYTF. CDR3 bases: TGTGCCAGCAGTAATTCGGACAGCAACTATGGCTACACCTTC.

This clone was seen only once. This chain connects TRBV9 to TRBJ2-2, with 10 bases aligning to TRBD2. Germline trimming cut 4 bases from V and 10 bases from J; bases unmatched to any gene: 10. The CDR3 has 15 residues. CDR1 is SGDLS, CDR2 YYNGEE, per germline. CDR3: CASSPFELAGEELFF. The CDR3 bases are TGTGCCAGCAGCCCCTTTGAGCTAGCGGGAGAGGAGCTGTTTTTT.

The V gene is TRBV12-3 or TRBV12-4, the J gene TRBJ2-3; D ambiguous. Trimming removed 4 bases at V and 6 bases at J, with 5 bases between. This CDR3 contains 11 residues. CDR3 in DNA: TGTGCCAGCAGTTCATTTGATACGCAGTATTTT. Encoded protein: CASSSFDTQYF.